These 10 T cell receptor beta chains were sequenced from one sample in a study of shared clonotypes between healthy human individuals (TCRdb year 2020). The library came from the immunoSEQ multiplex PCR assay. Entries here come from immuneACCESS through TCRdb and include only in-frame sequences with V and J called. Some clones fail to appear in such tables; in the studies checked, an unresolved V gene covers under half of the shortfall, and the cause of the remainder is unknown. The sample records millions of clones, roughly 91% of which are singletons. The leading ten clones occupy around 1.7% of the sample. CD8 naive samples consisted of CD45RO-negative cells that were positively selected for CCR7, yielding a CD45RA+CCR7+ population without TemRA cells. Material for sequencing was naive CD8+ T cells from PBMCs. Explained via the paper, the cell subset or site label denotes: CD45RA+CCR7+. Receptors originate from a man between 18 and 29 years old in good health. Some clones in this sample may be carry-over from other donors' samples.

The chain carries TRBV30 and TRBJ2-2; the match to TRBD1 covers 7 bases. The germline gives CDR1 GTSNPN, CDR2 SVGIG (reference sequence). The CDR3 has 15 amino acids. V shed 5 bases and J 3 bases; nucleotides not matched to a gene: 9. CDR3 residues: CAWGSTGLHTGELFF. The CDR3 bases are TGTGCCTGGGGGTCGACAGGGTTGCACACCGGGGAGCTGTTTTTT.

Here the CDR3 reads CASSSDRTGELFF. The CDR3 nucleotides read TGTGCCAGCAGCTCCGACAGGACCGGGGAGCTGTTTTTT. This chain joins TRBV11-2 and TRBJ2-2, with D possibly TRBD1 on 6 matching bases. V lost 4 bases and J 5 bases, leaving 8 bases between the germline ends. This CDR3 has 13 residues. Germline CDR1 reads SGHAT; CDR2 reads FQNNGV.

The chain couples TRBV6-1 to TRBJ2-1, with D perhaps TRBD2 (5 bases). The CDR3 loop spans 14 amino acids. Trimming removed 0 bases at V and 5 bases at J, with 8 bases between. From germline, CDR1 is MNHNS and CDR2 SASEGT. CDR3 sequence (DNA): TGTGCCAGCAGTGAAGCGGGAGTCCACAATGAGCAGTTCTTC. This encodes CASSEAGVHNEQFF.

The chain recombines TRBV30 with TRBJ1-2, with D possibly being TRBD1 (5 bases). V lost 0 bases and J 6 bases, leaving 11 bases between the germline ends. The germline gives CDR1 GTSNPN, CDR2 SVGIG (reference sequence). CDR3 length: 13 amino acids. DNA for the CDR3: TGTGCCTGGAGTGTAAGCAGGGCACATGGCTACACCTTC. Amino acid sequence: CAWSVSRAHGYTF.

The chain joins TRBV7-9 to TRBJ2-7; 12 positions match TRBD1. This CDR3 has 15 amino acids. V shed 5 bases and J 5 bases; nucleotides not matched to a gene: 7. In germline, CDR1 is SEHNR, CDR2 FQNEAQ (reference sequence). The CDR3 bases are TGTGCCAGCAGCCGAAAGGGACAGGGGGCTGACGAGCAGTACTTC. Amino acids: CASSRKGQGADEQYF.

The chain employs TRBV15 and TRBJ1-4; D is ambiguous. V lost 5 bases and J 5 bases, leaving 9 bases between the germline ends. The CDR3 runs to 13 residues. Germline V gene lookup returns CDR1 LNHNV and CDR2 YYDKDF (reference sequence). The DNA for the CDR3 is TGTGCCACCAGCGGCGGACGGAATGAAAAACTGTTTTTT. This encodes CATSGGRNEKLFF.

The J gene is TRBJ2-7, the V gene TRBV27; tentative D call: TRBD2 (6 bases). CDR1 MNHEY and CDR2 SMNVEV come from the germline V gene (reference sequence). This CDR3 contains 16 residues. V was pared by 2 bases and J by 3 bases, with 17 bases between. CDR3 region: CASSLEGGGTFYEQYF. The CDR3, as DNA: TGTGCCAGCAGTTTAGAAGGTGGAGGGACTTTCTACGAGCAGTACTTC.

The chain combines TRBV19 with TRBJ2-1; TRBD2 matches 8 bases. J lost 0 bases, V lost 6 bases, and 10 bases had no gene match. Germline CDR1 LNHDA, CDR2 SQIVND (reference sequence). The CDR3 spans 17 residues. The CDR3 sequence is CASSLLLAASSYNEQFF. CDR3 DNA sequence: TGTGCCAGTAGCCTCTTACTAGCGGCCAGCTCCTACAATGAGCAGTTCTTC.

The chain couples TRBV14 to TRBJ2-3, with D perhaps matching TRBD2 (5 bases). The germline V gene encodes CDR1 SGHDN and CDR2 FVKESK. V lost 6 bases to trimming and J lost 1 base, with 8 bases between them. This CDR3 is built from 13 residues. CDR3 nucleotide sequence: TGTGCCAGCAGGGGAGACGGCACAGATACGCAGTATTTT. Protein sequence: CASRGDGTDTQYF.

With regard to this clone: Different DNA sequences within this sample yield the same CDR3. The chain recombines TRBV2 with TRBJ2-7; D is possibly TRBD2 (6 bases). This CDR3 has 13 amino acids. With 7 bases removed from V and 0 bases from J, the gap between germline ends came to 10 bases. Germline V gene data show CDR1 as SNHLY and CDR2 as FYNNEI. The CDR3: CASKAGTSYEQYF. The CDR3 DNA sequence: TGTGCCAGCAAGGCGGGGACCTCCTACGAGCAGTACTTC.